These T cell receptor beta chains were read from a single sample in a study of blood T cell repertoires in COVID-19. Repertoires were generated with immunoSEQ multiplex PCR, while TCRdb's copy carries only in-frame clones and drops some. Here the sample spans almost 350,000 clones, roughly nine tenths being singletons. The material sequenced was peripheral blood. Receptor source: a woman aged 60-70 years with COVID-19, enrolled during active disease. The CDR3 runs from the conserved cysteine through the conserved F or W. Fields, in order: J gene, D gene, V gene, clone size, CDR3 DNA, CDR3 protein. D genes are given only for firm matches. Rows may omit the clone size; those that give it use once, few, many or a size class.

TRBJ2-5 TRBD2 TRBV5-4 - TGTGCCAGCAGCTTTCGGGGGGAAGAGACCCAGTACTTC CASSFRGEETQYF
TRBJ1-1 TRBD1 TRBV19 - TGTGCCAGTAGTGCGGACAGGGGAGCCCTGAACACTGAAGCTTTCTTT CASSADRGALNTEAFF
TRBJ2-1 - TRBV12-3/TRBV12-4 few TGTGCCAGCAGTTTCCCGGGGAGTGAGCAGTTCTTC CASSFPGSEQFF
TRBJ1-6 - TRBV7-9 once TGTGCCAGCCACTTGGGGGGGCAGAATTCACCCCTCCACTTT CASHLGGQNSPLHF
TRBJ2-2 - TRBV15 few TGTGCCACCAGCAGGGGCCGGGGAAAAGGAAACACCGGGGAGCTGTTTTTT CATSRGRGKGNTGELFF
TRBJ2-2 - TRBV6-5 - TGTGCCAGCAGTTACCTGAGCAGGGCTGCCGGGGAGCTGTTTTTT CASSYLSRAAGELFF
TRBJ1-2 TRBD1 TRBV7-2 - TGTGCCAGCAGCCCTACGGACAGGGTTCGGTCCGCTGGCTACACCTTC CASSPTDRVRSAGYTF
TRBJ1-3 - TRBV7-2 - TGTGCCAGCAGCCCCCACAGCGGAAGCCCCTCTGGAAACACCATATATTTT CASSPHSGSPSGNTIYF
TRBJ1-5 - TRBV3-1/TRBV3-2 - TGTGCCAGCAGCCAAGACTATTCTCCAGGGTGGCCCCAGCATTTT CASSQDYSPGWPQHF
TRBJ1-2 TRBD1 TRBV7-9 - TGTGCCAGCAGCTTACTCGGGCAGGGGGGCCTTCTCAACTATGGCTACACCTTC CASSLLGQGGLLNYGYTF
TRBJ1-6 - TRBV7-6 - TGTGCCAGCAGCTTAGCCCCCGCGAGCCCCCTCCACTTT CASSLAPASPLHF
TRBJ1-3 - TRBV3-1/TRBV3-2 - TGTGCCAGCAGCCAAGTCTGGGGAGCTGGAAACACCATATATTTT CASSQVWGAGNTIYF
TRBJ1-2 - TRBV20-1 few TGCAGTGCTGGATCCCGGGAGGGCTACACCTTC CSAGSREGYTF
TRBJ1-2 TRBD1 TRBV11-2 - TGTGCCAGCAGCTCTAGCGCCGGGACAGCTAACTATGGCTACACCTTC CASSSSAGTANYGYTF
TRBJ1-2 TRBD1 TRBV7-2 - TGTGCCAGCAGCTTGGGACAGGCGGGGCTAGGCTACACCTTC CASSLGQAGLGYTF
TRBJ2-3 TRBD1 TRBV10-2 - TGCGCCAGCGGGACAGAAGATACGCAGTATTTT CASGTEDTQYF
TRBJ1-2 TRBD1 TRBV6-5 - TGTGCCAGCAGTTACAGTGGGACAGCCTATGGCTACACCTTC CASSYSGTAYGYTF
TRBJ1-4 TRBD1 TRBV5-1 - TGCGCCAGCAGCTTTTCGACAGGGAATAATGAAAAACTGTTTTTT CASSFSTGNNEKLFF
TRBJ1-6 - TRBV28 - TGTGCCAGCAGTTTAGGCCAGGGAAATTCACCCCTCCACTTT CASSLGQGNSPLHF
TRBJ1-1 TRBD1 TRBV5-1 - TGCGCCAGCAGCGCCGATCAGGGGGCAAGAACTGAAGCTTTCTTT CASSADQGARTEAFF
TRBJ1-1 - TRBV6-5 once TGTGCCAGCAGTTACTCGTTTGGAGCGAACACTGAAGCTTTCTTT CASSYSFGANTEAFF
TRBJ1-2 - TRBV7-2 - TGTGCCAGCAGCTTAGGACTGAGCTATGGCTACACCTTC CASSLGLSYGYTF
TRBJ2-7 - TRBV7-6 few TGTGCCAGCAGCCTCGGACAGGAGGGCGAGCAGTACTTC CASSLGQEGEQYF
TRBJ1-5 - TRBV28 - TGTGCCAGCAGTTTAATCGATCAGCCCCAGCATTTT CASSLIDQPQHF
TRBJ2-1 - TRBV9 - TGTGCCAGCAGCGGTCGTGGAGGGGACCCTTACAATGAGCAGTTCTTC CASSGRGGDPYNEQFF
TRBJ1-6 - TRBV7-9 - TGTGCCAGCAGCTTAGAGGACAGTAGGAATTCACCCCTCCACTTT CASSLEDSRNSPLHF
TRBJ1-4 - TRBV3-1/TRBV3-2 - TGTGCCAGCAGTCAGGACACGGTTAATGAAAAACTGTTTTTT CASSQDTVNEKLFF
TRBJ1-1 TRBD1 TRBV3-1/TRBV3-2 - TGTGCCAGCAGGCCGGGACAGGGGCCCACTGAAGCTTTCTTT CASRPGQGPTEAFF
TRBJ1-1 - TRBV20-1 - TGCAGTGCTAATCTCCCTGAAGCTTTCTTT CSANLPEAFF
TRBJ1-2 - TRBV3-1/TRBV3-2 - TGTGCCAGCAGCCAAAGGGGTTCGTGGGGCTACACCTTC CASSQRGSWGYTF
TRBJ1-4 - TRBV4-1 - TGCGCCAGCAGCCAGGTGGAAACATCAGGTACCCCGTTTTTT CASSQVETSGTPFF
TRBJ2-2 TRBD2 TRBV5-4 - TGTGCCAGCAGCTTCCGCAGCGGGGGAGTGAACACCGGGGAGCTGTTTTTT CASSFRSGGVNTGELFF
TRBJ1-2 - TRBV5-6 - TGTGCCAGCAGCTTGTTACAGTCGAAAGGCTACACCTTC CASSLLQSKGYTF
TRBJ1-2 TRBD1 TRBV18 - TGTGCCAGCTCACCAGTGCATCCCGACAGGGTCTATGGCTACACCTTC CASSPVHPDRVYGYTF
TRBJ1-5 TRBD1 TRBV6-5 once TGTGCCAGCAGTCCCGGGACAGTTCAGCCCCAGCATTTT CASSPGTVQPQHF
TRBJ1-1 - TRBV18 - TGTGCCAGCTCACCGTGGGATCTAAGGGGGAACACTGAAGCTTTCTTT CASSPWDLRGNTEAFF
TRBJ1-4 - TRBV11-2 few TGTGCCAGCAGCCATCCAGGGCCCAATGAAAAACTGTTTTTT CASSHPGPNEKLFF
TRBJ2-7 - TRBV3-1/TRBV3-2 once TGTGCCACCCGGAGGGGGCCCTCCTACGAGCAGTACTTC CATRRGPSYEQYF
TRBJ1-2 TRBD1 TRBV5-5 few TGTGCCAGCAGCTTGGCCGGACAGGGAGGGTCCTATGGCTACACCTTC CASSLAGQGGSYGYTF
TRBJ2-1 TRBD2 TRBV9 - TGTGCCAGCAGCGTAACTAGCGGGGGGTACAATGAGCAGTTCTTC CASSVTSGGYNEQFF
TRBJ2-7 TRBD1 TRBV28 - TGTGCCAGCAGTACTGGACAGGGCTACGAGCAGTACTTC CASSTGQGYEQYF
TRBJ1-1 - TRBV19 - TGTGCCAGTAGTGTAAATCCGGGGTATGGGACTGAAGCTTTCTTT CASSVNPGYGTEAFF
TRBJ2-1 - TRBV15 - TGTGCCACCAGCAGAGATAAGGGGGTATACAATGAGCAGTTCTTC CATSRDKGVYNEQFF
TRBJ2-7 TRBD2 TRBV3-1/TRBV3-2 few TGTGCCAGCAGCCAAGATCCCTTGGGAGGGGCCAGCTACGAGCAGTACTTC CASSQDPLGGASYEQYF
TRBJ1-6 - TRBV7-6 - TGTGCCAGCAGCCTAAATACGGGTGGATCGAATAATTCACCCCTCCACTTT CASSLNTGGSNNSPLHF
TRBJ2-5 - TRBV7-6 - TGTGCCAGCAGCTCCGGAGGCGCGGGGCCGGGGGAGACCCAGTACTTC CASSSGGAGPGETQYF
TRBJ1-1 - TRBV5-6 - TGTGCCAGCAGCCATCGATTCCCAGGTCGCCCTGAAGCTTTCTTT CASSHRFPGRPEAFF
TRBJ1-1 - TRBV5-1 - TGCGCCAGCACCCATCAGGGGAACACTGAAGCTTTCTTT CASTHQGNTEAFF
TRBJ1-6 - TRBV6-5 - TGTGCCAGCAGGCCTCCGGGAGCTACCTATTCACCCCTCCACTTT CASRPPGATYSPLHF
TRBJ1-2 TRBD1 TRBV4-2 - TGTGCCAGCAGCCAAGCAGGGGGTATCTATGGCTACACCTTC CASSQAGGIYGYTF
TRBJ2-1 - TRBV5-1 - TGCGCCAGCAGCTTGGGACAGGCGTGGAATGAGCAGTTCTTC CASSLGQAWNEQFF
TRBJ2-3 - TRBV5-4 - TGTGCCAGCAGCCCTGGTGGGGGGGGGCTGGATACGCAGTATTTT CASSPGGGGLDTQYF
TRBJ1-6 TRBD1 TRBV7-2 - TGTGCCAGCAGCTTACTGCGGACAGGGCCTTCACCCCTCCACTTT CASSLLRTGPSPLHF
TRBJ1-5 - TRBV12-1 - TGTGCCAGCAGCGTCAGGACTGATCTAAAGGAAAATCAGCCCCAGCATTTT CASSVRTDLKENQPQHF
TRBJ2-7 - TRBV7-9 - TGTGCCAGCAGCCGAGGGGGCGGGACAAATCCCTACGAGCAGTACTTC CASSRGGGTNPYEQYF